This entry lists 15 T cell receptor beta chains sequenced from one sample in a study of shared clonotypes between healthy human individuals. The data were produced by immunoSEQ multiplex PCR, yet TCRdb's version contains in-frame clones alone and is incomplete. The data show 550,000 to 850,000 clones, with 72% seen just once and under 2% held by the top ten. Sequencing used memory CD4+ T cells sorted from blood. Subset indicated: CD45RA-negative fraction. The receptors come from a woman in her 30s in good health.

The chain carries TRBV19 and TRBJ1-5, with D unresolved. Germline values: CDR1 LNHDA, CDR2 SQIVND (reference sequence). V lost 6 bases to trimming and J lost 0 bases, with 9 bases between them. The CDR3 runs 14 residues. Here the CDR3 DNA reads TGTGCCAGTAGCGAGCAAAATAGCAATCAGCCCCAGCATTTT. Translating gives CASSEQNSNQPQHF.

The genes are TRBV7-2 and TRBJ2-7, with unresolved D. Between the trimmed V and J ends, which lost 5 bases and 1 base, there was a span of 12 bases. This CDR3 contains 14 residues. Germline values: CDR1 SGHTA, CDR2 FQGNSA. CDR3 residues: CASSNRRHSYEQYF. The CDR3 DNA reads as TGTGCCAGCAGCAATAGGCGGCATTCCTACGAGCAGTACTTC.

The rearrangement joins TRBV29-1 to TRBJ2-1; 9 nucleotides line up with TRBD1. CDR3 length: 15 residues. V lost 4 bases to trimming and J lost 2 bases; unmatched junction nucleotides: 6. Germline loops: CDR1 SQVTM, CDR2 ANQGSEA. In DNA, the CDR3 is TGCAGCGTTGGAGAACAGGGGGCTACCTACAATGAGCAGTTCTTC. Translated, it gives CSVGEQGATYNEQFF.

The CDR3 loop is CASSLRGRGRGTEAFF. In nucleotides, the CDR3 is TGTGCCAGCAGTTTAAGGGGGAGGGGGCGCGGAACTGAAGCTTTCTTT. The chain links TRBV28 to TRBJ1-1, with TRBD1 matching 7 bases. V lost 2 bases, J lost 5 bases, and 11 bases stayed unmatched. Germline V gives CDR1 MDHEN, CDR2 SYDVKM. The CDR3 covers 16 residues.

V and J are TRBV7-2 and TRBJ2-7; 10 bases are shared with TRBD1. CDR3 size: 14 residues. Trimming removed 5 bases from V and 6 bases from J; junction bases left unmatched: 7. CDR1 and CDR2 from the germline V gene are SGHTA and FQGNSA. The CDR3 protein is CASSRRDRGSEQYF. CDR3 coding DNA: TGTGCCAGCAGCCGCCGGGACAGGGGTAGCGAGCAGTACTTC.

About this clone: Other DNA sequences in this specimen translate into the identical CDR3. The chain is built from TRBV10-3 and TRBJ1-1; D not certain. Germline CDR1 reads ENHRY; CDR2 reads SYGVKD. Trimming stripped 0 bases from V and 1 base from J, with 9 bases between. The CDR3 contains 15 residues. CDR3 sequence reads: CAISESNRENTEAFF. The CDR3 DNA sequence: TGTGCCATCAGTGAGTCGAACAGAGAGAACACTGAAGCTTTCTTT.

V gene TRBV28 combines with J gene TRBJ1-2; 7 bases align to TRBD1. Trimming removed 8 bases from V and 4 bases from J; junction bases left unmatched: 10. Germline CDR1 MDHEN, CDR2 SYDVKM. This CDR3 contains 14 residues. The CDR3, as DNA: TGTGCCAGCCAGCGAATCCACAGGGGCTATGGCTACACCTTC. Amino acid sequence: CASQRIHRGYGYTF.

The chain is built from TRBV6-1 and TRBJ2-7; 7 nucleotides match TRBD2. Germline trimming cut 5 bases from V and 4 bases from J; bases unmatched to any gene: 5. Germline assignment: CDR1 MNHNS and CDR2 SASEGT. The CDR3 runs to 13 residues. The CDR3 sequence is CASSTSEGYEQYF. The CDR3 bases are TGTGCCAGCAGTACTAGCGAGGGATACGAGCAGTACTTC.

In the case of this clone: The sample holds other DNA sequences that translate to the same CDR3. The chain carries TRBV5-1 and TRBJ1-3; D unresolved. Per the germline V gene, CDR1 is SGHRS and CDR2 is YFSETQ. The CDR3 loop spans 14 amino acids. Trimming stripped 4 bases from V and 0 bases from J, with 8 bases between. This CDR3 reads CASSRTASGNTIYF. CDR3 in DNA: TGCGCCAGCAGCAGGACGGCCTCTGGAAACACCATATATTTT.

CDR3 DNA: TGTGCCAGCAGCTGGGGCTCTGGAAACACCATATATTTT. Protein sequence: CASSWGSGNTIYF. The chain uses TRBV5-4 and TRBJ1-3; D ambiguous. From germline, CDR1 is SGHNT and CDR2 YYREEE (reference sequence). Trimming removed 3 bases at V and 0 bases at J, with 4 bases between. This CDR3 has 13 residues.

This chain links TRBV21-1 with TRBJ1-4; the table's D call of TRBD1 was not tested on the DNA. TRBV21-1 is flagged as a pseudogene. This CDR3 contains 16 residues. CDR3 nucleotides: TGTGCCAGCACCCAGGGAACGAGACGTTGTAATGAAAAACTGTTTTTT. Translation gives CASTQGTRRCNEKLFF.

The rearrangement joins TRBV6-1 to TRBJ2-7; no reliable D call. V lost 6 bases, J lost 5 bases, and 8 bases lay in between. Germline V CDR1 and CDR2: MNHNS, SASEGT. This CDR3 has 11 amino acids. Written as DNA, the CDR3 is TGTGCCAGCAGCCGTATTAACGAGCAGTACTTC. Its translation is CASSRINEQYF.

The chain employs TRBV28 and TRBJ2-1; TRBD1 agrees at 9 bases. Germline CDR1 and CDR2: MDHEN and SYDVKM. CDR3 length equals 16 residues. V was clipped by 5 bases and J by 5 bases; unmatched bases: 10. The CDR3 here is CASSPPGQGFNNEQFF. CDR3 sequence (DNA): TGTGCCAGCAGTCCTCCGGGACAGGGCTTTAACAATGAGCAGTTCTTC.

The chain couples TRBV14 to TRBJ2-5; a possible D gene is TRBD1 (5 bases). Germline CDR1 and CDR2: SGHDN and FVKESK. Trimming stripped 5 bases from V and 7 bases from J, with 11 bases between. The CDR3 runs to 12 residues. The CDR3 here is CASSAGQVTQYF. The CDR3 nucleotides read TGTGCCAGCAGCGCAGGGCAGGTGACCCAGTACTTC.

This chain joins TRBV2 and TRBJ1-5; no reliable D call. Germline loops: CDR1 SNHLY, CDR2 FYNNEI. V lost 6 bases and J lost 3, with 9 bases in between. This CDR3 has 13 residues. In DNA form, the CDR3 reads TGTGCCAGCAGAGGAAACCTCAATCAGCCCCAGCATTTT. Protein sequence: CASRGNLNQPQHF.